This T cell receptor beta chain emerged from a study of T cells after yellow fever vaccination. Study overall: The authors prepared low-cell-number fractions using SMART-Seq v4 Ultra Low Input.

The CDR3 spans 13 residues. Per germline, CDR1 LNHDA and CDR2 SQIVND (reference sequence). V shed 3 bases and J shed 8 bases, with 13 bases lying between them. TCR cDNA was made by 5'RACE template switching, adding a universal primer site and UMIs. Each CDR3 protein gets one entry after TCRdb re-called the 5' RACE reads with MiXCR. The sample contains approximately 330,000 distinct CDR3 sequences, over 4% of which appear only once. This receptor was taken from a man aged 18 to 30 who received the YFV17D yellow fever vaccine. The material was PBMCs, obtained 5 days after the yellow fever booster vaccination. The J gene is TRBJ1-2, the V gene TRBV19, with a possible D match to TRBD1 (6 bases). This CDR3 is CASSIENRAGYTF. In DNA form, the CDR3 reads TGTGCCAGTAGTATCGAAAACAGGGCCGGCTACACCTTC.